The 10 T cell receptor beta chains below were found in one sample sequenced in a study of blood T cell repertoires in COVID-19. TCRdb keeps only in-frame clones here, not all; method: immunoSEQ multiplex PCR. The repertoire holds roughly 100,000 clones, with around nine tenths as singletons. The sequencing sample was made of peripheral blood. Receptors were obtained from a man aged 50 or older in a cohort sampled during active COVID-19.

CDR3 sequence reads: CASSLADRVAEAFF. The CDR3 region has the DNA TGTGCCAGCAGCTTAGCCGACAGGGTCGCTGAAGCTTTCTTT. This chain connects TRBV11-3 to TRBJ1-1; 7 nucleotides agree with TRBD1. Germline lookup yields CDR1 SGHNT and CDR2 YENEEA. V trimming: 1 base; J trimming: 6 bases; junction bases outside the gene matches: 5. CDR3 length: 14 amino acids.

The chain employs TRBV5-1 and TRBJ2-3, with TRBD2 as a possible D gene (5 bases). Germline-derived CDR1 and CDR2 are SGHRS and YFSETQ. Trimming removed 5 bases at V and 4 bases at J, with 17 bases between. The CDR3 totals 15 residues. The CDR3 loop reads CASREAGLLSDTQYF. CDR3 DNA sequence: TGCGCCAGCAGAGAAGCTGGACTGCTTTCAGATACGCAGTATTTT.

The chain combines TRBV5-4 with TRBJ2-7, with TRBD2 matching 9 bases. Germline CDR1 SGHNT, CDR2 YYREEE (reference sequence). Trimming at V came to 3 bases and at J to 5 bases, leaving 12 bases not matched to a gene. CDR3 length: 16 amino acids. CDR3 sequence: CASSSAGGRGADEQYF. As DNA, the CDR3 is TGTGCCAGCAGCTCTGCGGGGGGGCGGGGAGCCGACGAGCAGTACTTC.

For the CDR3, the DNA is TGTGCCAGCAGCTTGCCCGGGGGGGACTACGAGCAGTACGTC. This gives the protein CASSLPGGDYEQYV. The rearrangement uses TRBV7-9 and TRBJ2-7; 8 bases match TRBD2. Germline V gene lookup returns CDR1 SEHNR and CDR2 FQNEAQ (reference sequence). The CDR3 is 14 amino acids. J gave up 3 bases and V 3 bases, and 4 bases lay outside the gene matches.

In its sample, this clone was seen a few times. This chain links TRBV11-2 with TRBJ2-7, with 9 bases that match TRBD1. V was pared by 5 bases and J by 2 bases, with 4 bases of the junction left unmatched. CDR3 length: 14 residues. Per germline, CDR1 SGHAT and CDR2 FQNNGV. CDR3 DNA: TGTGCCAGCAGCATAGGACAGGGGCCCTACGAGCAGTACTTC. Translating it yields CASSIGQGPYEQYF.

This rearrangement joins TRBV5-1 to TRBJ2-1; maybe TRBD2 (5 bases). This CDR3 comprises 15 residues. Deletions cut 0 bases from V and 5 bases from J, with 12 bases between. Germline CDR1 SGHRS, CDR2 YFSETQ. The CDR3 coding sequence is TGCGCCAGCAGCTTGGAAGGAGGAAGACACAATGAGCAGTTCTTC. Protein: CASSLEGGRHNEQFF.

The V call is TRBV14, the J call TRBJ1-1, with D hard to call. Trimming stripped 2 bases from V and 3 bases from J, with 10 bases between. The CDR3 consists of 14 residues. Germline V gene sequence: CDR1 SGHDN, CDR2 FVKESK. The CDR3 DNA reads TGTGCCAGCAGCCAACGGGGTAGGTACACTGAAGCTTTCTTT. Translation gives CASSQRGRYTEAFF. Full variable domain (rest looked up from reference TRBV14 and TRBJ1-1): EAGVTQFPSHSVIEKGQTVTLRCDPISGHDNLYWYRRVMGKEIKFLLHFVKESKQDESGMPNNRFLAERTGGTYSTLKVQPAELEDSGVYFCASSQRGRYTEAFFGQGTRLTVV.

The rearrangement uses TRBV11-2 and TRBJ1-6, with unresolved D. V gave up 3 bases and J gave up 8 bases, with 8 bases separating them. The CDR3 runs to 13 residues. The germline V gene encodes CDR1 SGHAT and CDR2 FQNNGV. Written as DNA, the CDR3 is TGTGCCAGCAGCTTTCACAGAGATTCACCCCTCCACTTT. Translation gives CASSFHRDSPLHF.

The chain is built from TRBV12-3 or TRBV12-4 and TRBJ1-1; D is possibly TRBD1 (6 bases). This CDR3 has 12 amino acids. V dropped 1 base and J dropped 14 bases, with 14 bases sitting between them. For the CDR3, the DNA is TGTGCCAGCAGTTTAGTCAGGGGACGTTGCTTCTTT. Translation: CASSLVRGRCFF.

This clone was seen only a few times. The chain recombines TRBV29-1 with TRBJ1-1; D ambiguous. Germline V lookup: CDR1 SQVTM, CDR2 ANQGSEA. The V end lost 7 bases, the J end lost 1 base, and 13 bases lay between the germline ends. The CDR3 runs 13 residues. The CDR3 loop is CSALLSWNTEAFF. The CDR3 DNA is TGCAGCGCTCTACTATCATGGAACACTGAAGCTTTCTTT. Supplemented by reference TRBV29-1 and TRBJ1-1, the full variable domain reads SAVISQKPSRDICQRGTSLTIQCQVDSQVTMMFWYRQQPGQSLTLIATANQGSEATYESGFVIDKFPISRPNLTFSTLTVSNMSPEDSSIYLCSALLSWNTEAFFGQGTRLTVV.